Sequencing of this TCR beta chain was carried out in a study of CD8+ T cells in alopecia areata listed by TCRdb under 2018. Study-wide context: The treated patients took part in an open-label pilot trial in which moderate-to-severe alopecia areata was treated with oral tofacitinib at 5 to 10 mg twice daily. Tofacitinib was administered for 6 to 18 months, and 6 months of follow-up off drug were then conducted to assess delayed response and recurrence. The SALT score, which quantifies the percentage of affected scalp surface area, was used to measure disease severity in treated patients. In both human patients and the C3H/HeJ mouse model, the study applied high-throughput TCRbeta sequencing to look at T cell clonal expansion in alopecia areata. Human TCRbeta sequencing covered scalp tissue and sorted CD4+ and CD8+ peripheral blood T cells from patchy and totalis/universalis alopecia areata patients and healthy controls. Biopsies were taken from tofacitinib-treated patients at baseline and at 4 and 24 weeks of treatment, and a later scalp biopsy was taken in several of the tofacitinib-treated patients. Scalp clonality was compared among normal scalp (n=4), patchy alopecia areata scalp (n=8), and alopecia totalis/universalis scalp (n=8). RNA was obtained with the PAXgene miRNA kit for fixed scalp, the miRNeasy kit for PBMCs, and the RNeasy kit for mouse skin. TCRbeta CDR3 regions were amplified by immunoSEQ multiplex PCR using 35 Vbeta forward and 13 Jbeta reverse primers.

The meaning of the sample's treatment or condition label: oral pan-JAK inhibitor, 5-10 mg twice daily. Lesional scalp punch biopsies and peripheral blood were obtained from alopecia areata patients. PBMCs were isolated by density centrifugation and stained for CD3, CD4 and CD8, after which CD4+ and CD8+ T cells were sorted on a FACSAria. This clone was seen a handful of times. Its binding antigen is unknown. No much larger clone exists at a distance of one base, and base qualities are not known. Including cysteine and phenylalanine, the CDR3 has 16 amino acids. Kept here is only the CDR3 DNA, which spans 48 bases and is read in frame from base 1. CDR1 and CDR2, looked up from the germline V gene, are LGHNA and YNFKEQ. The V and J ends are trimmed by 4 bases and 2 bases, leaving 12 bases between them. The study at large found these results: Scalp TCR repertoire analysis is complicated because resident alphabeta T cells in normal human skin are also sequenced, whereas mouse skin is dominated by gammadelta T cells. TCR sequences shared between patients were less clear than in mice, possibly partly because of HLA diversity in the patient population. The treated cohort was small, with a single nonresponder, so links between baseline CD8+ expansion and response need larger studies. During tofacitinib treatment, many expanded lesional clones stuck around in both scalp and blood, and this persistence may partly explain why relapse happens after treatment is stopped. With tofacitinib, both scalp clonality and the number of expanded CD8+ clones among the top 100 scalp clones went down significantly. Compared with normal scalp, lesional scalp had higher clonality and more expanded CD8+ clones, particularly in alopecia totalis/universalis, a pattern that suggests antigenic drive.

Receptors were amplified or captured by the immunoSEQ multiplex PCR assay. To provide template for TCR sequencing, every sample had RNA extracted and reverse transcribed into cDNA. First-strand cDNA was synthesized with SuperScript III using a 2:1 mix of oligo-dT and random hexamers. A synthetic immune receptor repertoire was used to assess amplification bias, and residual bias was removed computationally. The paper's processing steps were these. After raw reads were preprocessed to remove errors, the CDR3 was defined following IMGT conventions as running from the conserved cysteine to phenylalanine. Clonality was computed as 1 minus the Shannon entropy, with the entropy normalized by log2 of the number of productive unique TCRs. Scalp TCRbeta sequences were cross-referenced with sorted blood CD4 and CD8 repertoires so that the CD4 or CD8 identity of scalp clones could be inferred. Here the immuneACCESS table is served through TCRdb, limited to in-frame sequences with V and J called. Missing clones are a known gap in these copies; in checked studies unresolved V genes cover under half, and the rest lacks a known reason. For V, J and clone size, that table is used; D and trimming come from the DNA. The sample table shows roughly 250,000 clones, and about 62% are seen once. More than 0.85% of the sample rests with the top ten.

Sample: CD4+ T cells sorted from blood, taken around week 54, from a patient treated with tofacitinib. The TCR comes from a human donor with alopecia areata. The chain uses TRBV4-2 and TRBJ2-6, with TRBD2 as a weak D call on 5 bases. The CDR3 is CASSPEGGPGANVLTF. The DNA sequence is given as TGTGCCAGCAGCCCAGAAGGAGGTCCTGGGGCCAACGTCCTGACTTTC.